The clone carrying this T cell receptor beta chain has a single count. These data originate in a study of shared T cell receptors in the human thymus. The protocol was immunoSEQ multiplex PCR, while the TCRdb copy is restricted to in-frame clones and leaves out a portion. This table has 500,000 to 750,000 clones, around 87% appearing once. CDR3 length: 14 amino acids. Germline values: CDR1 SGHAT, CDR2 FQDESV (reference sequence). Deletions cut 1 base from V and 5 bases from J, with 12 bases between. These data also featured in a second study, about human thymus T cells. As that report states: Healthy Finnish infants having corrective surgery for congenital heart defects served as donors. The study used thymus tissue resected during corrective heart surgery.

The sample taken for sequencing was thymocytes. V usage is TRBV11-1 and J usage is TRBJ2-7; D might be TRBD2 (6 bases). The clonotype comes from a boy younger than two with a congenital heart defect. In DNA form, the CDR3 reads TGTGCCAGCAGCTTAGGGAGGGCAAGCGACGAGCAGTACTTC. Its protein is CASSLGRASDEQYF.